A single sample gave rise to the 10 T cell receptor beta chains below, sequenced in a study of T cell responses to AZD1222 COVID-19 vaccine. Repertoires were generated with immunoSEQ multiplex PCR, while TCRdb's copy carries only in-frame clones and drops some. The table lists 120,000 or so clones, roughly nine tenths of them singletons. Source: peripheral blood, taken on day 0 of AZD1222 vaccination. These receptors came from an adult in good health.

The V and J genes are TRBV4-1 and TRBJ2-5; a possible D gene is TRBD2 (5 bases). Trimming removed 1 base at V and 5 bases at J, with 8 bases between. Germline values: CDR1 MGHRA, CDR2 YSYEKL. The length of the CDR3 is 13 residues. This chain's CDR3 is CASSQVLVETQYF. The DNA of the CDR3 is TGCGCCAGCAGCCAAGTACTAGTGGAGACCCAGTACTTC.

The chain's CDR3 is CASSSRDRGNYGYTF. The CDR3 bases are TGTGCCAGTAGTTCCCGGGACAGGGGAAACTATGGCTACACCTTC. The chain is built from TRBV19 and TRBJ1-2; TRBD1 matches at 10 bases. CDR3 length: 15 amino acids. The germline CDR1 and CDR2 sequences are LNHDA and SQIVND (reference sequence). J was trimmed by 2 bases and V by 5 bases; bases with no gene match: 5.

CDR3 coding DNA: TGTGCCAGCAACGCAAGGTCGGGCAGGGGGGGCGAAAAACTGTTTTTT. Translated, it gives CASNARSGRGGEKLFF. The chain employs TRBV6-6 and TRBJ1-4, with 7 bases aligning to TRBD1. The V segment lost 7 bases and the J segment 8 bases; nucleotides outside the gene matches: 16. Germline V lookup: CDR1 MNHNY, CDR2 SVGAGI (reference sequence). The CDR3 length is 16 residues.

This sequence joins TRBV3-1 (or the pseudogene TRBV3-2) and TRBJ2-4; TRBD1 is a possible D gene (5 bases). This CDR3 region has 17 residues. V was pared by 1 base and J by 0 bases, with 13 bases between. The germline gives CDR1 LGHDT, CDR2 YNNKEL (reference sequence). CDR3 bases: TGTGCCAGCAGCCAAGCGGCAGGGTCACTAGCCAAAAACATTCAGTACTTC. It specifies CASSQAAGSLAKNIQYF.

This clone was observed once. The V call is TRBV12-5, the J call TRBJ1-6; TRBD1 aligns across 7 bases. The CDR3 loop spans 16 amino acids. Germline trimming cut 6 bases from V and 6 bases from J; bases unmatched to any gene: 11. Germline values: CDR1 LGHNT, CDR2 FRNRAP. CDR3 sequence reads: CASGADRSRSNSPLHF. Here the CDR3 DNA reads TGTGCTAGTGGGGCGGACAGGTCAAGATCTAATTCACCCCTCCACTTT.

The V gene is TRBV18, the J gene TRBJ2-2, with no clear D. The CDR3 runs 14 residues. In germline, CDR1 is KGHSH, CDR2 LQKENI. V gave up 0 bases and J gave up 3 bases, with 5 bases separating them. Written as DNA, the CDR3 is TGTGCCAGCTCACCACCAGCCGACACCGGGGAGCTGTTTTTT. Its translation is CASSPPADTGELFF.

The rearrangement uses TRBV6-5 and TRBJ1-2; 9 bases are a match to TRBD1. The V gene end was trimmed by 7 bases and the J gene end by 5 bases; junction bases not matched to a gene: 11. Looked up from germline, CDR1 is MNHEY and CDR2 is SVGAGI. This CDR3 has 15 amino acids. In nucleotides, the CDR3 is TGTGCCAGCACTCGTGGGACAGGGACGGGGTATGGCTACACCTTC. Its translation: CASTRGTGTGYGYTF.

This clone was counted only a few times. The chain combines TRBV6-5 with TRBJ1-1; no definite D call. The V end was cut by 3 bases, the J end by 0 bases, with 5 bases between. The CDR3 spans 13 residues. CDR1 and CDR2 (germline): MNHEY, SVGAGI. The CDR3, as DNA: TGTGCCAGCAGTTATTCCATGAACACTGAAGCTTTCTTT. Translating it yields CASSYSMNTEAFF.

The CDR3 nucleotides are TGTGCCAGCAGTTTACGGGACAGCGAAGCTTTCTTT. This translates into CASSLRDSEAFF. The gene calls are TRBV12-3 or TRBV12-4 and TRBJ1-1; 7 nucleotides align to TRBD1. V trimming: 2 bases; J trimming: 8 bases; junction bases outside the gene matches: 2. This CDR3 is 12 amino acids long.

J is TRBJ1-3 and V is TRBV12-3 or TRBV12-4; D is ambiguous. The CDR3 sequence is 13 residues long. V gave up 5 bases and J gave up 9 bases, with 14 bases separating them. The DNA for the CDR3 is TGTGCCAGCAGTGAAACCAGAGGATTCACCATATATTTT. As protein: CASSETRGFTIYF.